This T cell receptor beta chain was profiled in a study of CD8 T cells in ankylosing spondylitis. The germline V gene encodes CDR1 SGHAT and CDR2 FQNNGV. The CDR3 consists of 14 residues. V lost 5 bases and J 0 bases, leaving 10 bases between the germline ends. TCRdb reprocessed the 5' RACE reads via MiXCR and lists one record per CDR3 protein. The sample has roughly 670,000 distinct CDR3 sequences, under 20% seen once. As regards this clonotype: Its antigen is unidentified.

Overall study results and limits: As reported, disease-linked clones showed significant enrichment in matched ankylosing spondylitis synovial fluid. Ankylosing spondylitis blood seemed to carry a telltale TCR beta motif made of eight or nine highly homologous variants.

The sequence came from a male donor with ankylosing spondylitis. The V call is TRBV11-2, the J call TRBJ2-5, with unresolved D. The sample was blood, either unsorted or a sorted T cell fraction (not recorded which). The CDR3 spells CASSPTTNQETQYF. Written as DNA, the CDR3 is TGTGCCAGCAGCCCGACGACCAACCAAGAGACCCAGTACTTC.